This TCR beta chain was profiled in a study of PD-L1 blockade in urothelial cancer. Assay used: immunoSEQ multiplex PCR; TCRdb lists only in-frame clones, some missing. The sample lists roughly 50,000 clones; roughly 85% were seen once. This CDR3 has 15 amino acids. V was shortened by 0 bases and J by 3 bases, with 12 bases between the two germline ends. Germline lookup yields CDR1 SGHRS and CDR2 YFSETQ. The rearrangement joins TRBV5-1 to TRBJ1-1; weak D call: TRBD1 (5 bases). The source material was PBMCs, sampled around atezolizumab (anti-PD-L1) treatment. This sequence was found in a man aged 55 to 70 with urothelial cancer. CDR3 sequence (DNA): TGCGCCAGCAGCTTGGTTCAGGGAGGGCACACTGAAGCTTTCTTT. Translated: CASSLVQGGHTEAFF.